The TCR beta chain described here comes from a study of cytomegalovirus exposure and HLA in healthy donors. Libraries were prepared by immunoSEQ multiplex PCR; TCRdb keeps only in-frame clonotypes and omits some of them. The sample yields 120,000 or so clones, about 96% seen once. The receptor's source is a man between 18 and 35 years old in good health and CMV-seronegative. The sequenced material came from PBMCs.

DNA of the CDR3: TGTGCCAGCAGCGTGGCAACACAAGAGACCCAGTACTTC. Its translation: CASSVATQETQYF. This chain uses TRBV9 with TRBJ2-5; D not resolved. The CDR3 covers 13 residues. V was cut by 2 bases and J by 2 bases, with 7 bases left in between. Per germline, CDR1 SGDLS and CDR2 YYNGEE.